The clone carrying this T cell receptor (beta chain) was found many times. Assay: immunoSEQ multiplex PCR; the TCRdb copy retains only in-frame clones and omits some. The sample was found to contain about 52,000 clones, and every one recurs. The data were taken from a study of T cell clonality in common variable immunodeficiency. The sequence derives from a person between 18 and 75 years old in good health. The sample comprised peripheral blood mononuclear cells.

CDR3 sequence reads: CSASGGAGEQFF. The sequenced part of the CDR3 DNA is TGCAGTGCTAGCGGGGGGGCAGGTGAG. The V and J genes are TRBV20-1 and TRBJ2-1, with 8 bases that match TRBD2. The CDR3 end is not reached by the read, which stops 3 residues before it; the germline J gene fills it in. V dropped 3 bases and J dropped 9; count of bases not matched to a gene: 4. Germline CDR1 is DFQATT and CDR2 is SNEGSKA (reference sequence). This CDR3 is 12 amino acids long.